The next 15 T cell receptor beta chains were all read from a single sample in a study of identical twins. TCRdb recomputed calls from the 5' RACE reads with MiXCR, one row per CDR3 protein. The repertoire holds more than 600,000 distinct CDR3 sequences, with 15% to 20% as singletons. The same sample was also used in a study of T cells expressing NK-cell markers.

Material for sequencing was PBMCs. Every receptor here comes from a woman aged 18-30 years in good health.

The genes are TRBV5-1 and TRBJ2-7; 8 bases agree with TRBD2. Germline CDR1 SGHRS, CDR2 YFSETQ. With 5 bases clipped from V and 8 bases from J, the junction kept 12 bases outside the gene matches. The CDR3 consists of 14 residues. In DNA form, the CDR3 reads TGCGCCAGCAGACCCGGAACAGCGGGGGAAAAGCAGTACTTC. Translation: CASRPGTAGEKQYF.

This clonotype was seen only a few times. The CDR3 sequence: CSARTGKYTGELFF. CDR3 nucleotide sequence: TGCAGTGCGAGGACAGGGAAATACACCGGGGAGCTGTTTTTT. The gene calls are TRBV20-1 and TRBJ2-2, with 8 bases matching TRBD1. The junction had 6 bases not matched to a gene; V was cut back by 6 bases and J by 3 bases. Germline assignment: CDR1 DFQATT and CDR2 SNEGSKA (reference sequence). The CDR3 runs to 14 residues.

The rearrangement uses TRBV6-2 or TRBV6-3 and TRBJ2-7; the D gene could be TRBD1 or TRBD2 (6 bases each). The V end was cut by 6 bases, the J end by 6 bases, with 18 bases between. The germline V gene has CDR1 MNHEY and CDR2 SVGEGT. The CDR3 spans 14 residues. The CDR3 here is CASRRYGRGGEQYF. CDR3 bases: TGTGCCAGCAGAAGATACGGGAGAGGGGGCGAGCAGTACTTC.

The chain joins TRBV10-3 to TRBJ1-2; 8 positions agree with TRBD1. CDR1 is ENHRY, CDR2 SYGVKD, per germline. V lost 2 bases, J lost 4 bases, and 9 bases stayed unmatched. The CDR3 sequence is 16 residues long. The CDR3 reads CAISEVKDRAFYGYTF. CDR3 sequence (DNA): TGTGCCATCAGTGAGGTGAAGGACAGGGCGTTCTATGGCTACACCTTC.

The sample holds a few counts of this clonotype. The rearrangement uses TRBV20-1 and TRBJ1-2, with D possibly matching TRBD1 (5 bases). Trimming pared 3 bases from V and 2 bases from J, leaving 19 bases between. CDR1 and CDR2 from the germline V gene are DFQATT and SNEGSKA (reference sequence). CDR3 length: 16 residues. The CDR3 coding sequence is TGCAGTGCTAGTCCACAGGCGTCCCCGGGGAACTATGGCTACACCTTC. As protein: CSASPQASPGNYGYTF.

In this sample, this clonotype turned up a few times. This chain joins TRBV12-3 or TRBV12-4 and TRBJ2-1, with 13 bases identical to TRBD2. The trim removed 2 bases at V and 6 bases at J, leaving 4 bases unmatched. The CDR3 has 16 amino acids. The CDR3 is CASSLMGTSGANEQFF. CDR3 nucleotides: TGTGCCAGCAGTTTAATGGGGACTAGCGGGGCCAATGAGCAGTTCTTC.

This chain connects TRBV7-9 to TRBJ2-7; possible D gene TRBD1, 5 bases. Germline assignment: CDR1 SEHNR and CDR2 FQNEAQ (reference sequence). The length of the CDR3 is 13 residues. V shed 2 bases and J shed 2 bases, with 7 bases lying between them. In DNA form, the CDR3 reads TGTGCCAGCAGCTTATTACAGGCCTACGAGCAGTACTTC. Protein sequence: CASSLLQAYEQYF.

The chain employs TRBV12-3 or TRBV12-4 and TRBJ2-1; 7 bases map to TRBD2. J lost 6 bases, V lost 6 bases, and 11 bases had no gene match. The CDR3 spans 15 residues. The CDR3 nucleotides read TGTGCCAGCAGCCGCGGGGGACTAAGGGGCAATGAGCAGTTCTTC. Its protein product is CASSRGGLRGNEQFF.

V gene TRBV25-1 combines with J gene TRBJ2-5; possibly TRBD1 for D (6 bases). CDR3 length: 15 residues. Trimming left V 3 bases short and J 5 bases short, with 16 bases between. Germline V lookup: CDR1 MGHDK, CDR2 SYGVNS. The CDR3 bases are TGTGCCAGCAGTGATCCGACAGGCGCTGGGGAGACCCAGTACTTC. Protein sequence: CASSDPTGAGETQYF.

This clonotype was recorded a few times. The chain is built from TRBV6-5 and TRBJ2-3; TRBD2 matches 8 bases. CDR3 length: 12 amino acids. Germline loops: CDR1 MNHEY, CDR2 SVGAGI. The CDR3 is CGSGGNTHTQYF. The DNA of the CDR3 is TGTGGGTCGGGAGGGAATACTCATACGCAGTATTTT.

The rearrangement joins TRBV5-5 to TRBJ2-1; 9 bases are a match to TRBD1. Trimming at V came to 5 bases and at J to 5 bases, leaving 8 bases not matched to a gene. The CDR3 covers 15 residues. Per germline, CDR1 SGHKS and CDR2 YYEKEE (reference sequence). The CDR3 nucleotides are TGTGCCAGCAGGCTTCCCGGGACAGGGAACAATGAGCAGTTCTTC. Its translation is CASRLPGTGNNEQFF.

There are a few counts of this clonotype. The V call is TRBV18, the J call TRBJ2-2; D possibly corresponds to TRBD2 (6 bases). V gave up 3 bases and J gave up 0 bases, with 14 bases separating them. Germline values: CDR1 KGHSH, CDR2 LQKENI. CDR3 length equals 17 residues. Here the CDR3 DNA reads TGTGCCAGCTCACCGCGGAGGGACGGGTCGAACACCGGGGAGCTGTTTTTT. This sequence encodes CASSPRRDGSNTGELFF.

This rearrangement joins TRBV7-2 to TRBJ2-1, with TRBD2 identical over 10 bases. The germline V gene has CDR1 SGHTA and CDR2 FQGNSA. The trim removed 5 bases at V and 6 bases at J, leaving 7 bases unmatched. The CDR3 is 15 residues long. The CDR3 protein is CASSKGLAYSNEQFF. For the CDR3, the DNA is TGTGCCAGCAGCAAGGGACTAGCGTATTCCAATGAGCAGTTCTTC.

V gene TRBV30 combines with J gene TRBJ2-1; 7 nucleotides line up with TRBD2. This CDR3 is built from 14 residues. V shed 0 bases, J shed 12 bases, and the junction held 11 bases outside the gene matches. Germline V CDR1 and CDR2: GTSNPN, SVGIG (reference sequence). The CDR3 nucleotides read TGTGCCTGGAGTGTACTGAGACTAGCTGCCGTGCAGTTCTTC. As protein: CAWSVLRLAAVQFF. The whole variable domain, filled in from reference TRBV30 and TRBJ2-1, reads SQTIHQWPATLVQPVGSPLSLECTVEGTSNPNLYWYRQAAGRGLQLLFYSVGIGQISSEVPQNLSASRPQDRQFILSSKKLLLSDSGFYLCAWSVLRLAAVQFFGPGTRLTVL.

CDR3 amino acids: CAIGAGVKDTQYF. DNA of the CDR3: TGTGCCATCGGGGCGGGAGTGAAAGATACGCAGTATTTT. The chain joins TRBV5-6 to TRBJ2-3, with TRBD2 matching 7 bases. The germline gives CDR1 SGHDT, CDR2 YYEEEE. The ends lost 9 bases at V and 5 bases at J; junction bases unmatched: 9. CDR3 size: 13 residues.